Listed here are 16 T cell receptor beta chains from one sample, sequenced in a study of technical replicates of blood from a few donors. This table comes from immunoSEQ multiplex PCR, and its TCRdb copy is limited to in-frame clones, with some not included. The data contain some 79,000 clones, roughly 94% of them singletons. The specimen sequenced was T cells isolated from PBMCs. The receptors come from a human donor in good health.

This chain uses TRBV7-8 with TRBJ1-2; a weak D match, TRBD1 (5 bases). Germline V gene lookup returns CDR1 SGHVS and CDR2 FQNEAQ. Trimming shortened V by 2 bases and J by 5 bases, and 9 bases separated the two germline ends. The CDR3 covers 13 residues. The CDR3 bases are TGTGCCAGCAGCTTAAGACAGCCATATGGCTACACCTTC. This encodes CASSLRQPYGYTF. Full variable domain (missing parts from reference TRBV7-8 and TRBJ1-2): GAGVSQSPRYKVAKRGQDVALRCDPISGHVSLFWYQQALGQGPEFLTYFQNEAQLDKSGLPSDRFFAERPEGSVSTLKIQRTQQEDSAVYLCASSLRQPYGYTFGSGTRLTVV.

The count of this clone is one. The rearrangement links TRBV2 to TRBJ2-7; tentative D call: TRBD2 (6 bases). The length of the CDR3 is 15 residues. Germline V gene data show CDR1 as SNHLY and CDR2 as FYNNEI. V shed 4 bases and J shed 0 bases, with 13 bases lying between them. The CDR3: CASSGGREASYEQYF. CDR3 nucleotide sequence: TGTGCCAGCAGTGGAGGCAGGGAGGCCTCCTACGAGCAGTACTTC.

The genes are TRBV27 and TRBJ2-3; perhaps TRBD2 as D (5 bases). Germline CDR1 MNHEY, CDR2 SMNVEV (reference sequence). The V gene lost 1 base and the J gene lost 2 bases, with 10 bases spanning the gap. The CDR3 runs 15 residues. CDR3 sequence reads: CASSLLGDSTDTQYF. CDR3 nucleotide sequence: TGTGCCAGCAGTTTATTGGGAGACTCCACAGATACGCAGTATTTT.

This clone was counted once. The V call is TRBV19, the J call TRBJ1-5; D gene unclear. This CDR3 has 14 amino acids. The germline gives CDR1 LNHDA, CDR2 SQIVND (reference sequence). With 3 bases removed from V and 0 bases from J, the gap between germline ends came to 6 bases. This chain's CDR3 is CASSIDISNQPQHF. CDR3 nucleotides: TGTGCCAGTAGTATTGACATTAGCAATCAGCCCCAGCATTTT.

V usage is TRBV6-5 and J usage is TRBJ1-3; D ambiguous. The CDR3 runs 16 residues. The V end was cut by 0 bases, the J end by 0 bases, with 9 bases between. Germline V gene data show CDR1 as MNHEY and CDR2 as SVGAGI. In DNA form, the CDR3 reads TGTGCCAGCAGTTACTCTACCCAGGTCTCTGGAAACACCATATATTTT. It specifies CASSYSTQVSGNTIYF.

The chain uses TRBV6-5 and TRBJ2-7; no clear D. Germline V gene data show CDR1 as MNHEY and CDR2 as SVGAGI. Between the trimmed V and J ends, which lost 2 bases and 1 base, there was a span of 6 bases. CDR3 size: 13 residues. CDR3 protein: CASSYGNSYEQYF. For the CDR3, the DNA is TGTGCCAGCAGTTACGGCAATTCCTACGAGCAGTACTTC.

The V gene is TRBV15, the J gene TRBJ1-1; D remains unclear. Trimming stripped 3 bases from V and 1 base from J, with 9 bases between. The CDR3 spans 14 residues. CDR1 and CDR2 (germline): LNHNV, YYDKDF (reference sequence). The CDR3 nucleotides read TGTGCCACCAGCAGGCCCAACAGGAACACTGAAGCTTTCTTT. It translates to CATSRPNRNTEAFF.

As DNA, the CDR3 is TGTGCCAGTAGTACGGACAGGGGAGTGACTGAAGCTTTCTTT. Encoded protein: CASSTDRGVTEAFF. This chain links TRBV19 with TRBJ1-1, with TRBD1 identical over 9 bases. There are 14 residues in the CDR3. The germline V gene encodes CDR1 LNHDA and CDR2 SQIVND (reference sequence). Germline trimming cut 4 bases from V and 5 bases from J; bases unmatched to any gene: 5. The full variable domain, its missing parts supplied by reference TRBV19 and TRBJ1-1, is DGGITQSPKYLFRKEGQNVTLSCEQNLNHDAMYWYRQDPGQGLRLIYYSQIVNDFQKGDIAEGYSVSREKKESFPLTVTSAQKNPTAFYLCASSTDRGVTEAFFGQGTRLTVV.

This clone was recorded only once. The chain couples TRBV27 to TRBJ1-2; 7 positions match TRBD1. The length of the CDR3 is 14 residues. The V segment lost 5 bases and the J segment 8 bases; nucleotides outside the gene matches: 11. Germline values: CDR1 MNHEY, CDR2 SMNVEV (reference sequence). The CDR3 is CASSPRDSNMGYTF. As DNA, the CDR3 is TGTGCCAGCAGTCCCCGGGACAGTAATATGGGCTACACCTTC.

This rearrangement joins TRBV7-6 to TRBJ2-3, with a possible D match to TRBD1 (6 bases). The CDR3 sequence is 18 residues long. Germline V gene sequence: CDR1 SGHVS, CDR2 FNYEAQ. The V end was cut by 5 bases, the J end by 0 bases, with 21 bases between. CDR3: CASSQGQTSHSSTDTQYF. Written as DNA, the CDR3 is TGTGCCAGCAGCCAAGGACAGACGAGCCATTCCAGCACAGATACGCAGTATTTT.

The genes are TRBV6-1 and TRBJ2-4; D is uncertain. Germline V gene data show CDR1 as MNHNS and CDR2 as SASEGT. There are 13 residues in the CDR3. The V gene lost 5 bases and the J gene lost 2 bases, with 7 bases spanning the gap. The CDR3 here is CASSPSPKNIQYF. The CDR3 DNA sequence: TGTGCCAGCAGTCCCTCCCCCAAAAACATTCAGTACTTC.

V is TRBV19 and J is TRBJ2-3; 10 nucleotides align to TRBD2. The length of the CDR3 is 15 residues. Trimming at V came to 7 bases and at J to 2 bases, leaving 6 bases not matched to a gene. Germline CDR1 reads LNHDA; CDR2 reads SQIVND (reference sequence). The chain's CDR3 is CASKREGWDTDTQYF. CDR3 bases: TGTGCCAGTAAGCGGGAGGGTTGGGACACAGATACGCAGTATTTT.

J is TRBJ2-1 and V is TRBV11-3; possible D gene TRBD2, 5 bases. Germline CDR1 and CDR2: SGHNT and YENEEA. CDR3 length equals 15 residues. Trimming shortened V by 1 base and J by 4 bases, and 11 bases separated the two germline ends. DNA of the CDR3: TGTGCCAGCAGCTTAGCCGTAGCGAAGTACAATGAGCAGTTCTTC. Protein product: CASSLAVAKYNEQFF.

The rearrangement joins TRBV27 to TRBJ1-1; D is unresolved. The germline CDR1 and CDR2 sequences are MNHEY and SMNVEV (reference sequence). CDR3 length: 14 residues. Trimming removed 3 bases from V and 1 base from J, with 9 bases in between. CDR3 bases: TGTGCCAGCAGTTTTGCCCACAGGAACACTGAAGCTTTCTTT. This gives the protein CASSFAHRNTEAFF.

The CDR3 region has the DNA TGTGCCAGCTCACCACCCGGCCAGGGAACAGATACGCAGTATTTT. It yields the protein CASSPPGQGTDTQYF. The V and J genes are TRBV18 and TRBJ2-3; a weak D match, TRBD1 (5 bases). Looked up from germline, CDR1 is KGHSH and CDR2 is LQKENI. V was clipped by 0 bases and J by 3 bases, with 10 bases between them. The CDR3 covers 15 residues.

The chain joins TRBV27 to TRBJ1-1; no definite D call. The germline V and J ends were trimmed by 3 bases and 4 bases, with 9 bases remaining between them. The germline V gene has CDR1 MNHEY and CDR2 SMNVEV (reference sequence). This CDR3 spans 13 amino acids. CDR3: CASSLSRRTEAFF. The CDR3 region has the DNA TGTGCCAGCAGTTTGAGCAGGCGCACTGAAGCTTTCTTT.